The 12 T cell receptor beta chains reported below all come from one sample, sequenced in a study of T cells in Graves' hyperthyroidism and ophthalmopathy. TCR beta CDR3 region amplification was performed from RNA transcripts. A first-round RT-PCR of the TCR CDR3 used the HTBI primer set. MiXCR was run by TCRdb on the multiplex PCR reads, yielding one entry per CDR3 protein. The sample shows under 400,000 distinct CDR3 sequences, about 12% of them seen only once. The sample consisted of blood. The source is a woman under 30 with Graves' hyperthyroidism.

CDR3 amino acids: CASSPNPGLAVISIQYF. CDR3 coding DNA: TGTGCCAGCAGCCCTAACCCGGGACTAGCTGTTATTAGCATTCAGTACTTC. This chain uses TRBV7-8 with TRBJ2-4; 9 bases fit TRBD2. The CDR3 extends over 17 amino acids. Per germline, CDR1 SGHVS and CDR2 FQNEAQ. V gave up 5 bases and J gave up 9 bases; unmatched junction bases: 17.

There are many counts of this clonotype. The CDR3 protein is CASSGAQNTEAFF. For the CDR3, the DNA is TGTGCCAGCTCAGGTGCGCAGAACACTGAAGCTTTCTTT. The rearrangement uses TRBV18 and TRBJ1-1; D is ambiguous. Germline V gene sequence: CDR1 KGHSH, CDR2 LQKENI. V was pared by 5 bases and J by 1 base, with 8 bases between. The CDR3 has 13 amino acids.

This clonotype was seen more than once but under ten times. A much larger clone lies one base from this, so it may be a read error. The V call is TRBV28, the J call TRBJ2-1, with TRBD2 matching 9 bases. Judging by the DNA end, TRBJ2-7 fits better; the J call may be wrong. This CDR3 contains 13 residues. CDR1 is MDHEN and CDR2 is SYDVKM in the germline V gene. DNA for the CDR3: TGTGCCAGCGCGGGGGGGTCCTACAATGAGCAGTACTTC. Amino acids: CASAGGSYNEQYF.

This clonotype came up many times. The chain uses TRBV6-2 or TRBV6-3 and TRBJ2-5; unclear D gene. CDR3 length: 12 residues. V lost 10 bases and J 2 bases, leaving 11 bases between the germline ends. CDR1 and CDR2 from the germline V gene are MNHEY and SVGEGT. In DNA form, the CDR3 reads TGTGCCATAATGGGCTATCAAGAGACCCAGTACTTC. Protein sequence: CAIMGYQETQYF.

The V and J genes are TRBV3-1 and TRBJ2-1; 10 bases line up with TRBD1. The J segment lost 7 bases and the V segment lost 4 bases, leaving 10 bases of the junction unmatched. This CDR3 has 16 amino acids. Germline V lookup: CDR1 LGHDT, CDR2 YNNKEL (reference sequence). CDR3 bases: TGTGCCAGCAGCCCCACGGGACAGGGGATAGGGAATGAGCAGTTCTTC. Amino acid sequence: CASSPTGQGIGNEQFF.

This clonotype was detected many times. This chain joins TRBV7-2 and TRBJ2-5, with D unresolved. Looked up from germline, CDR1 is SGHTA and CDR2 is FQGNSA. Trimming left V 3 bases short and J 4 bases short, with 9 bases between. CDR3 length: 13 amino acids. As DNA, the CDR3 is TGTGCCAGCAGCTTTTTCGCTCTAGAGACCCAGTACTTC. Amino acids: CASSFFALETQYF.

This clonotype was seen just once. The chain carries TRBV5-1 and TRBJ2-1, with 12 bases aligning to TRBD2. CDR1 is SGHRS, CDR2 YFSETQ, per germline. The CDR3 contains 15 residues. With 3 bases clipped from V and 8 bases from J, the junction kept 6 bases outside the gene matches. CDR3 loop: CASSWSSGGAYEQFF. The CDR3 DNA reads TGCGCCAGCAGCTGGTCTAGCGGGGGGGCCTATGAGCAGTTCTTC.

On this clonotype itself: This sequence may be a read error, since a much larger clone differs from it by one base. V gene TRBV7-8 combines with J gene TRBJ1-1; 11 bases line up with TRBD1. The CDR3 runs 14 residues. Germline CDR1 and CDR2: SGHVS and FQNEAQ. V was clipped by 5 bases and J by 6 bases; unmatched bases: 5. CDR3 protein: CASSTGQGGPEAFF. The CDR3 region has the DNA TGTGCCAGCAGCACGGGACAGGGGGGCCCTGAAGCTTTCTTT. The complete variable domain, with remaining parts taken from reference TRBV7-8 and TRBJ1-1, reads GAGVSQSPRYKVAKRGQDVALRCDPISGHVSLFWYQQALGQGPEFLTYFQNEAQLDKSGLPSDRFFAERPEGSVSTLKIQRTQQEDSAVYLCASSTGQGGPEAFFGQGTRLTVV.

This clonotype was detected ten times or more. J is TRBJ1-2 and V is TRBV18, with 8 bases aligning to TRBD1. The CDR3 is 14 residues long. Germline values: CDR1 KGHSH, CDR2 LQKENI. The J segment lost 2 bases and the V segment lost 3 bases, leaving 2 bases of the junction unmatched. The CDR3 loop reads CASSPDRDNYGYTF. CDR3 nucleotides: TGTGCCAGCTCACCGGACAGGGACAACTATGGCTACACCTTC.

This clonotype was picked up many times. The chain recombines TRBV29-1 with TRBJ2-7; D is unclear. Germline V gives CDR1 SQVTM, CDR2 ANQGSEA. The germline V and J ends were trimmed by 3 bases and 4 bases, with 16 bases remaining between them. The CDR3 is 14 amino acids. The chain's CDR3 is CSVETQENGYEQYF. The CDR3 DNA is TGCAGCGTTGAGACTCAGGAGAATGGTTACGAGCAGTACTTC.

Many counts were recorded for this clonotype. V gene TRBV11-2 combines with J gene TRBJ2-5; no firm D call. Germline-derived CDR1 and CDR2 are SGHAT and FQNNGV. The V end lost 3 bases, the J end lost 2 bases, and 10 bases lay between the germline ends. The CDR3 extends over 14 amino acids. The CDR3 loop reads CASSFTSPQETQYF. For the CDR3, the DNA is TGTGCCAGCAGCTTCACTTCACCTCAAGAGACCCAGTACTTC.

This clonotype was seen many times. This chain joins TRBV30 and TRBJ2-5, with a possible D match to TRBD1 (6 bases). With 5 bases removed from V and 7 bases from J, the gap between germline ends came to 17 bases. The CDR3 is 13 residues long. Germline CDR1 reads GTSNPN; CDR2 reads SVGIG (reference sequence). The CDR3 coding sequence is TGTGCCTGGGCAGATGTGGGGGCGAGGACCCAGTACTTC. It translates to CAWADVGARTQYF.